What follows describes a single T cell receptor (beta chain). This entry belongs to a study of spatial heterogeneity in lung cancer. Time point defined: sample taken at primary tumor resection. TCRs were sequenced from unsorted whole RNA of tumor, nontumor lung or PBMC. There are 13 residues in the CDR3. The germline CDR1 and CDR2 sequences are LGHNA and YSLEER. Trimming pared 2 bases from V and 6 bases from J, leaving 10 bases between. TCRdb reprocessed the 5' RACE reads via MiXCR and lists one record per CDR3 protein. Found here are some 100,000 distinct CDR3 sequences, roughly 10% of them singletons; the top ten hold less than 9%.

Sequenced here: PBMCs, sampled at surgery. This chain uses TRBV4-3 with TRBJ1-2; unclear D gene. The TCR was taken from a male donor with early-stage non-small cell lung cancer. CDR3 in amino acids: CASSQQQQDGYTF. In DNA form, the CDR3 reads TGCGCCAGCAGCCAACAGCAGCAGGATGGCTACACCTTC.